This T cell receptor beta chain was documented in a study of T cell responses to AZD1222 COVID-19 vaccine. Findings and caveats of the study: Donors, mostly white British, included more females; clonal diversity was possibly underestimated. None of the repertoires were sampled until the peak T cell response had passed. The study identified only six AZD1222 recipients as seropositive at baseline. In the spike-specific TCR repertoire, nearly half reportedly target unmutated variant regions.

Note on this clone: Its target is unknown.

V lost 1 base to trimming and J lost 6 bases, with 1 base between them. The V gene's germline CDR1 is SGHDN and CDR2 FVKESK. This CDR3 comprises 11 residues. TCRdb's copy holds only in-frame clones and misses some; the assay was immunoSEQ multiplex PCR. The sample lists about 140,000 clones, 88% occurring once. The receptor was derived from an adult who received the MenACWY meningococcal vaccine as a control. Sample: peripheral blood, taken 28 days after the second dose of the MenACWY control vaccine. V is TRBV14 and J is TRBJ2-1; D uncertain. The CDR3 sequence: CASSQGNEQFF. DNA for the CDR3: TGTGCCAGCAGCCAAGGCAATGAGCAGTTCTTC.